This T cell receptor (beta chain) was identified in a study of cytomegalovirus exposure and HLA in healthy donors. Amplification used 60 Vbeta primers and 13 Jbeta primers. Sequencing was performed with immunoSEQ multiplex PCR; in TCRdb, only in-frame clones are kept and a portion is missing. Here the sample spans around 140,000 clones, around 10% being singletons. To note about this clone: No antigen is known for it.

Broader study findings: According to the study, 150 to 200 TCR beta chains were cytomegalovirus-associated.

CDR1 and CDR2 from the germline V gene are SGHNT and YENEEA. V shed 1 base and J 6 bases; nucleotides not matched to a gene: 4. The CDR3 is 15 amino acids. This chain connects TRBV11-3 to TRBJ2-3, with 10 bases matching TRBD2. The sample comprised PBMCs. The receptor comes from a man in his fifties in good health and CMV-seronegative. CDR3 sequence (DNA): TGTGCCAGCAGCTTAGCAGCGGGGGGGTCCGATACGCAGTATTTT. Its protein product is CASSLAAGGSDTQYF.